The sample holds a few counts of the clone carrying this TCR beta chain. What it binds is not known. This sample is drawn from a study of Graves' ophthalmopathy and Graves' hyperthyroidism. From RNA, the CDR3 regions of TCR beta chains were amplified and sequenced. The workflow started with a first-round RT-PCR run with HTBI primers and then moved on to a second-round multiplex PCR. TCRdb independently ran MiXCR on the multiplex PCR reads; one entry per CDR3 protein. This table holds some 750,000 distinct CDR3 sequences, 40% found once. Study observations and caveats: The model achieved over 60% sensitivity and roughly 72% specificity for ophthalmopathy progression.

Uncontrolled infections, other autoimmune diseases, pregnancy or lactation barred patients from enrollment. CDR3 length: 16 amino acids. CDR1 is SNHLY, CDR2 FYNNEI, per germline. V was pared by 2 bases and J by 7 bases, with 20 bases between. The sequenced material came from peripheral blood. The TCR was taken from an adult man with Graves' ophthalmopathy. V is TRBV2 and J is TRBJ1-2; D is perhaps TRBD1 (6 bases). The CDR3, as DNA: TGTGCCAGCAGTGAAAGGGGGGGCAGGATAAGTGGTGGCTACACCTTC. Translated: CASSERGGRISGGYTF.